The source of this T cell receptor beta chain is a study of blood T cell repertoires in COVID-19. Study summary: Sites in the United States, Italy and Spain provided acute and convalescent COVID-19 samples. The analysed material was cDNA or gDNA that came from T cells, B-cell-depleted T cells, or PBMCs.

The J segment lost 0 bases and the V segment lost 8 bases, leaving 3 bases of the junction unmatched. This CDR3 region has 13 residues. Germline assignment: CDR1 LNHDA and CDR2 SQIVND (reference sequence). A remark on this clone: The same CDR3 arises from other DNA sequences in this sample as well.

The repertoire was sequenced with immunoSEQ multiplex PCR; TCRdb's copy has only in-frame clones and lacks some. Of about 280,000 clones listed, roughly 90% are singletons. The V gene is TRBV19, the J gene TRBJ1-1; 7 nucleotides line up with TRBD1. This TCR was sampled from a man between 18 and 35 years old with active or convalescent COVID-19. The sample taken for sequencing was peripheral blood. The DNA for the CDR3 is TGTGCCAGTCGGACAGGCTTGAACACTGAAGCTTTCTTT. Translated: CASRTGLNTEAFF.